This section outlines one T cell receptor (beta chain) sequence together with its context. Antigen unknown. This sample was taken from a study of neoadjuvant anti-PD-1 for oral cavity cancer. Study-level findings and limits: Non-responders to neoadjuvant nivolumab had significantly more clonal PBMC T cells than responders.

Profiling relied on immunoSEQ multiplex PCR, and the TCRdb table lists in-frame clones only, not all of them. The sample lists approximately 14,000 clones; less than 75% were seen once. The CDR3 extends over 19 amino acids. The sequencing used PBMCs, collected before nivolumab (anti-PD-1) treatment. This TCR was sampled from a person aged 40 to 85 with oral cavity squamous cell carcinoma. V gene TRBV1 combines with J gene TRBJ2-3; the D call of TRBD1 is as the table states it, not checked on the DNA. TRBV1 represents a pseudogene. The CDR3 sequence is CTSSQGGGQRAPSTDTQYF. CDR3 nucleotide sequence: TGCACCAGCAGCCAAGGAGGGGGACAGCGGGCGCCGAGCACAGATACGCAGTATTTT.